A selection of T cell receptor beta chains follows, all from one sample in a study of shared clonotypes between healthy human individuals. TCRdb keeps only in-frame clones here, not all; method: immunoSEQ multiplex PCR. The sample comprises millions of clones, roughly 94% of which are singletons, and around 0.13% rests with the top ten. Sequenced input: naive CD4+ T cells sorted from blood. The receptors stem from a man aged 18 to 30 in good health. CDR3s include the opening cysteine and the closing phenylalanine or tryptophan. Each record gives: clone size, D gene, V gene, J gene, CDR3 protein, CDR3 DNA. D genes are given only for firm matches. Size is stated for part of the rows, as once, few or many counts, or as a class when the clone is expanded.

>few|-|TRBV11-2|TRBJ1-6
CASSLLSAPLHF
TGTGCCAGCAGCTTACTATCAGCTCCCCTCCACTTT
>-|TRBD1|TRBV6-5|TRBJ1-2
CASRSGTGIFYGYTF
TGTGCCAGCAGATCCGGGACAGGGATTTTCTATGGCTACACCTTC
>once|-|TRBV7-2|TRBJ2-2
CASSLVAGTANTGELFF
TGTGCCAGCAGCTTAGTGGCGGGGACCGCGAACACCGGGGAGCTGTTTTTT
>-|-|TRBV7-2|TRBJ1-1
CASSLGQRDTEAFF
TGTGCCAGCAGCTTAGGGCAGAGGGACACTGAAGCTTTCTTT
>-|TRBD1|TRBV5-1|TRBJ2-1
CASSPTGDPSYNEQFF
TGCGCCAGCAGCCCTACAGGGGACCCCTCCTACAATGAGCAGTTCTTC
>once|-|TRBV19|TRBJ2-7
CASRKTRASYEQYF
TGTGCCAGTAGAAAGACTAGGGCATCCTACGAGCAGTACTTC
>-|-|TRBV19|TRBJ1-1
CASSAQGNTEAFF
TGTGCCAGTAGTGCACAGGGGAACACTGAAGCTTTCTTT
>-|-|TRBV4-1|TRBJ1-4
CASSLPGGTREKLFF
TGCGCCAGCAGCCTCCCGGGGGGGACAAGGGAAAAACTGTTTTTT
>-|-|TRBV10-2|TRBJ1-5
CASSEPIGIYSNQPQHF
TGCGCCAGCAGTGAGCCTATCGGGATCTATAGCAATCAGCCCCAGCATTTT
>-|TRBD1|TRBV2|TRBJ2-7
CASNQEELGTVGPYF
TGTGCCAGCAACCAAGAGGAGCTCGGGACAGTGGGCCCATACTTC
>-|-|TRBV5-6|TRBJ2-2
CASSFGGIGELFF
TGTGCCAGCAGCTTCGGCGGCATCGGGGAGCTGTTTTTT